The clone carrying this T cell receptor beta chain showed up many times. The antigen remains undetermined. Compared with germline, one end of the junction differs, possibly owing to a read error. The data were taken from a study of Graves' ophthalmopathy and Graves' hyperthyroidism. Study-level background: The blood sample was drawn at first diagnosis and before any treatment.

Regarding the study as a whole: Forecasting of ophthalmopathy progression by the model achieved over 55% sensitivity and about 77% specificity.

CDR3 regions of TCR beta were amplified from RNA transcripts. In the first round, RT-PCR was carried out with HTBI primers, and a multiplex PCR formed the second round. One entry per CDR3 protein, called by TCRdb with MiXCR from the multiplex PCR reads. The sample contains about 400,000 distinct CDR3 sequences, 15% to 20% of which appear only once. This CDR3 is 13 amino acids long. The germline V gene has CDR1 LGHNA and CDR2 YSLEER. The diagnosis combined clinical symptoms, thyroxine, TRAb, thyroid ultrasound and orbital computed tomography scans. PBMCs originated in 10 ml of fresh peripheral blood. V is TRBV4-3 and J is TRBJ2-7; a possible D gene is TRBD1 (6 bases). This clonotype was sampled from a woman aged 18-29 years with Graves' ophthalmopathy. Sequenced: peripheral blood. The CDR3 region is CASSEEGGLEQYF. CDR3 coding DNA: TGCGCCAGCAGCGAAGAAGGGGGTCTCGAGCAGTACTTC.